Included here is one T cell receptor beta chain sequence, with context. The target antigen is unknown. The sample comes from a study of monozygotic twins with inflammatory bowel disease. Germline-derived CDR1 and CDR2 are SGHVS and FQNEAQ. The length of the CDR3 is 16 residues. Study conclusions and caveats: Treatment differences in immunosuppression may have added variability to the repertoires of patients.

Starting material for each TCR library was around 3,500 ng of total RNA. UMIs incorporating a 6-nucleotide sample barcode were appended by means of template switching. TCRdb reprocessed the 5' RACE reads and reports one entry per CDR3 protein, with no DNA. Its listing shows 400,000 or so distinct CDR3 sequences. V gene TRBV7-8 combines with J gene TRBJ2-7; the TRBD1 assignment by TCRdb is unverifiable without DNA. The sequence was obtained from a human donor with ulcerative colitis or Crohn's disease, or a healthy co-twin of an affected twin (not recorded which). Sequencing was done on a sample of blood. The CDR3 loop is CASSRRGQGQTYEQYF.